Here is one TCR beta chain with its context. The antigen remains unidentified. Profiling relied on immunoSEQ multiplex PCR, and the TCRdb table lists in-frame clones only, not all of them. The sample includes about 21,000 clones, 85% to 95% of them seen just once. V was cut by 4 bases and J by 0 bases, with 9 bases left in between. Germline CDR1 is SGHAT and CDR2 is FQNNGV. The CDR3 runs to 14 residues. This specimen belongs to a study of graft-versus-host responses after intestinal transplantation. On the study more broadly: Tacrolimus and steroids were given for two to three years to all recipients after anti-thymocyte globulin induction. Study-level findings and limits: The marrow of recipients harbored GvH clones, and ileum or blood showed some of them first. Maximum circulating GvH clone levels tracked with early post-transplant HvG decreases. Patients with graft-donor T cell macrochimerism had high graft-versus-host to host-versus-graft clonal ratios in allografts.

Sequenced material: PBMCs, taken roughly 260 days after intestinal transplant. The receptor's source is a human patient who received an intestinal transplant, so some T cells may come from the graft donor. V and J are TRBV11-2 and TRBJ1-1; D unclear. CDR3: CASSYNGLNTEAFF. The CDR3 region has the DNA TGTGCCAGCAGCTATAATGGACTGAACACTGAAGCTTTCTTT.